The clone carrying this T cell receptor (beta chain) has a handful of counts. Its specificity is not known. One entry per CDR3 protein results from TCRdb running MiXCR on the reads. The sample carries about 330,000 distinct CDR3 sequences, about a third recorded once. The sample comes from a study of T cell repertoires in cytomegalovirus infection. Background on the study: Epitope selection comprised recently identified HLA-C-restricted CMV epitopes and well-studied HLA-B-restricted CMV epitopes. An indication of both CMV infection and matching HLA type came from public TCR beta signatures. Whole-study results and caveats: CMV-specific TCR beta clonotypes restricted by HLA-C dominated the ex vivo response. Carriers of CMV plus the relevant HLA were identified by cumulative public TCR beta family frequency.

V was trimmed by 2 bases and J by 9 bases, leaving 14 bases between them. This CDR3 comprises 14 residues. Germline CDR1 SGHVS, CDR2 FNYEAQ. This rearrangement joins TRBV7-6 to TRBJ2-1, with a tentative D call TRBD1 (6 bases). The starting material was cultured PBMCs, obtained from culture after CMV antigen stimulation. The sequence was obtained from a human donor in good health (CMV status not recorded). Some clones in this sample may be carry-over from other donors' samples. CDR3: CASSLSWGRSEQFF. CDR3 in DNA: TGTGCCAGCAGCTTATCTTGGGGGCGGAGTGAGCAGTTCTTC.